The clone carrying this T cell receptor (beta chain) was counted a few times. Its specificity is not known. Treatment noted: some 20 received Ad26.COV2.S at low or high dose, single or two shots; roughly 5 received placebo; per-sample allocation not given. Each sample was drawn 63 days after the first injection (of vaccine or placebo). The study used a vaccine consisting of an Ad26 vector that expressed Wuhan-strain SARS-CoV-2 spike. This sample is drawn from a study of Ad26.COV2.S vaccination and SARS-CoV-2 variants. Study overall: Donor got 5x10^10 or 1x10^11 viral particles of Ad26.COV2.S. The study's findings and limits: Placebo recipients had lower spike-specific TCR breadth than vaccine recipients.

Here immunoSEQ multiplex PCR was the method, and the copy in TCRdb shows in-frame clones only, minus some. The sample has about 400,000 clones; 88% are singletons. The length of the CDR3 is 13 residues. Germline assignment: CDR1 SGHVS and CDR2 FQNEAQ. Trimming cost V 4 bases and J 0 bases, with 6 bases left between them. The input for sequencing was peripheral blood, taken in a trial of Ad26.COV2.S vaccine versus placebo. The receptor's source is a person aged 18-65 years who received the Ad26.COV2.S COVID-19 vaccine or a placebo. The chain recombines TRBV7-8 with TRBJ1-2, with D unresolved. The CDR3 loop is CASSSRTNYGYTF. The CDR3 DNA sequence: TGTGCCAGCAGCTCCCGGACTAACTATGGCTACACCTTC.